This T cell receptor (beta chain) was identified during a study of cytomegalovirus exposure and HLA in healthy donors. Germline assignment: CDR1 MDHEN and CDR2 SYDVKM. Trimming removed 6 bases at V and 1 base at J, with 13 bases between. There are 15 residues in the CDR3. Regarding the study as a whole: It was taken for granted in presence/absence analyses that sequencing depth across donors was roughly uniform. Most likely, a cluster of highly shared sequence variants arose as a sequencing artifact.

Vbeta (60) and Jbeta (13) primers were used in the PCR. TCRdb's table, derived via immunoSEQ multiplex PCR, lists solely in-frame clones and lacks some. The data hold more than 25,000 clones, with 62% observed a single time. Regarding this clone: Its antigen is not identified.

The chain uses TRBV28 and TRBJ1-3; D is possibly TRBD1 (5 bases). The sample was PBMCs. The source of this sequence is a male donor in good health and CMV-seropositive. The CDR3: CASRPRTSSGNTIYF. The CDR3 DNA is TGTGCCAGCAGACCCCGGACATCATCTGGAAACACCATATATTTT.